Below are 32 T cell receptor beta chains sequenced from a single sample in a study of T cell repertoires in cytomegalovirus infection. TCRdb re-called the reads through MiXCR, storing one row per CDR3 protein. Of about 400,000 distinct CDR3 sequences in the sample, roughly 18% were seen once. The sequenced sample was PBMCs. The receptors were gathered from a human donor in good health (CMV status not recorded). Some clones in this sample may be carry-over from other donors' samples.

The DNA for the CDR3 is TGTGCCACCACAGACGGATCTAACTATGGCTACACCTTC. Translating gives CATTDGSNYGYTF. V gene TRBV6-5 combines with J gene TRBJ1-2; D is uncertain. CDR3 length: 13 amino acids. Per the germline V gene, CDR1 is MNHEY and CDR2 is SVGAGI. V lost 10 bases and J lost 0, with 12 bases in between.

Many counts were recorded for this clonotype. The gene calls are TRBV6-6 and TRBJ1-1; D not resolved. The CDR3 extends over 12 amino acids. Trimming stripped 0 bases from V and 3 bases from J, with 2 bases between. The germline gives CDR1 MNHNY, CDR2 SVGAGI (reference sequence). The CDR3 region is CASSYSDTEAFF. The CDR3 DNA reads TGTGCCAGCAGTTACTCCGACACTGAAGCTTTCTTT.

This clonotype was observed many times. This chain links TRBV12-3 or TRBV12-4 with TRBJ1-4; a weak D match, TRBD1 (5 bases). CDR3 length: 15 residues. V was pared by 5 bases and J by 0 bases, with 10 bases between. DNA for the CDR3: TGTGCCAGCAGTCGGGGACTTCCAACTAATGAAAAACTGTTTTTT. Amino acids: CASSRGLPTNEKLFF.

The chain employs TRBV28 and TRBJ1-1, with D unclear. V dropped 8 bases and J dropped 5 bases, with 21 bases sitting between them. The CDR3 totals 15 residues. From germline, CDR1 is MDHEN and CDR2 SYDVKM. CDR3: CASRPLEADLTEAFF. The CDR3 bases are TGTGCCAGCCGGCCGTTGGAGGCGGACTTGACTGAAGCTTTCTTT. Full variable domain (missing parts from reference TRBV28 and TRBJ1-1): DVKVTQSSRYLVKRTGEKVFLECVQDMDHENMFWYRQDPGLGLRLIYFSYDVKMKEKGDIPEGYSVSREKKERFSLILESASTNQTSMYLCASRPLEADLTEAFFGQGTRLTVV.

This clonotype was picked up one time. A much more abundant neighbour one base away suggests this may be a read error. J is TRBJ2-3 and V is TRBV11-2, with 7 bases lining up with TRBD1. This CDR3 has 17 amino acids. The V gene's germline CDR1 is SGHAT and CDR2 FQNNGV. J lost 2 bases, V lost 0 bases, and 8 bases had no gene match. The CDR3 bases are TGTGCCAGCAGCTTAGAGACAGGGAGCGCATCCACAGATACGCAGTATTTT. Residues: CASSLETGSASTDTQYF.

This clonotype has a count of ten or more. J is TRBJ1-4 and V is TRBV7-2, with 7 bases fitting TRBD1. This CDR3 contains 14 residues. J lost 8 bases, V lost 4 bases, and 7 bases had no gene match. Germline V CDR1 and CDR2: SGHTA, FQGNSA. The CDR3 DNA reads as TGTGCCAGCAGCTCAAACAGGGGATTAGAAAAACTGTTTTTT. As protein: CASSSNRGLEKLFF.

The chain carries TRBV20-1 and TRBJ1-2; D might be TRBD1 (6 bases). Trimming removed 0 bases at V and 8 bases at J, with 16 bases between. The CDR3 runs 14 residues. The V gene's germline CDR1 is DFQATT and CDR2 SNEGSKA (reference sequence). CDR3 bases: TGCAGTGCTAGAGATAAGAGCCAGGGGAGAGGCTACACCTTC. Protein product: CSARDKSQGRGYTF.

This clonotype was counted at least ten times. The genes are TRBV7-2 and TRBJ2-1, with TRBD2 matching over 8 bases. J was trimmed by 4 bases and V by 1 base; bases with no gene match: 12. The CDR3 runs to 18 residues. CDR1 is SGHTA, CDR2 FQGNSA, per germline. The CDR3 DNA reads TGTGCCAGCAGCTTAGTATCGGTGAGCGGGAGTAGTTACAATGAGCAGTTCTTC. As protein: CASSLVSVSGSSYNEQFF. The full variable domain, its missing parts supplied by reference TRBV7-2 and TRBJ2-1, is GAGVSQSPSNKVTEKGKDVELRCDPISGHTALYWYRQSLGQGLEFLIYFQGNSAPDKSGLPSDRFSAERTGGSVSTLTIQRTQQEDSAVYLCASSLVSVSGSSYNEQFFGPGTRLTVL.

This clonotype occurred many times. J is TRBJ2-1 and V is TRBV7-8, with D unclear. Between the trimmed V and J ends, which lost 6 bases and 10 bases, there was a span of 16 bases. The CDR3 spans 13 residues. Germline loops: CDR1 SGHVS, CDR2 FQNEAQ. The CDR3 reads CASRRSVALEQFF. The CDR3 DNA follows: TGTGCCAGCAGGCGTTCAGTAGCCCTCGAGCAGTTCTTC.

This clonotype turned up a few times. The V and J genes are TRBV4-3 and TRBJ1-4; D remains unclear. V was trimmed by 1 base and J by 7 bases, leaving 7 bases between them. The germline CDR1 and CDR2 sequences are LGHNA and YSLEER. The CDR3 spans 13 residues. The CDR3 nucleotides read TGCGCCAGCAGCCAAGTTCTGCGTGAAAAACTGTTTTTT. This sequence encodes CASSQVLREKLFF.

The V call is TRBV19, the J call TRBJ2-1, with 8 nucleotides matching TRBD2. Germline loops: CDR1 LNHDA, CDR2 SQIVND (reference sequence). Germline trimming cut 0 bases from V and 7 bases from J; bases unmatched to any gene: 11. The CDR3 is 17 residues long. The CDR3 loop is CASSIDQAGAALNEQFF. Written as DNA, the CDR3 is TGTGCCAGTAGTATAGATCAAGCGGGGGCCGCCCTTAATGAGCAGTTCTTC.

The genes are TRBV7-9 and TRBJ2-1; the D is unclear. This CDR3 comprises 13 residues. CDR1 is SEHNR and CDR2 is FQNEAQ in the germline V gene (reference sequence). V lost 2 bases and J 5 bases, leaving 7 bases between the germline ends. The CDR3 bases are TGTGCCAGCAGCTTATCCCCTCACAATGAGCAGTTCTTC. Its translation is CASSLSPHNEQFF.

This clonotype was counted many times. The chain has TRBV7-2 and TRBJ2-7; 11 bases map to TRBD2. Germline V gives CDR1 SGHTA, CDR2 FQGNSA. After removal of 1 base from V and 9 bases from J, the junction contained 8 bases not matched to a gene. The CDR3 runs to 15 residues. DNA for the CDR3: TGTGCCAGCAGCTTAGGGACTAGCGGGCCCCAGGTGCAGTACTTC. It yields the protein CASSLGTSGPQVQYF.

This chain uses TRBV28 with TRBJ2-2, with 9 bases fitting TRBD2. The CDR3 has 14 residues. The junction had 8 bases not matched to a gene; V was cut back by 8 bases and J by 7 bases. CDR1 and CDR2 (germline): MDHEN, SYDVKM. CDR3 nucleotide sequence: TGTGCCAGCGAGTCCGGGACTAGCTTCGGGGAGCTGTTTTTT. Residues: CASESGTSFGELFF.

This clonotype occurred many times. This chain connects TRBV6-1 to TRBJ1-3; no clear D. With 6 bases removed from V and 6 bases from J, the gap between germline ends came to 12 bases. The CDR3 covers 13 residues. Germline lookup yields CDR1 MNHNS and CDR2 SASEGT. Here the CDR3 DNA reads TGTGCCAGCAGATTAGGACCGACAAACACCATATATTTT. It encodes CASRLGPTNTIYF.

Only a few counts were recorded for this clonotype. CDR3 residues: CASSPRASGGGEQFF. CDR3 sequence (DNA): TGTGCCAGCTCACCAAGGGCTAGCGGCGGGGGTGAGCAGTTCTTC. The chain links TRBV18 to TRBJ2-1, with TRBD2 matching over 7 bases. Trimming at V came to 2 bases and at J to 9 bases, leaving 10 bases not matched to a gene. Per germline, CDR1 KGHSH and CDR2 LQKENI. The CDR3 loop spans 15 amino acids.

The V gene is TRBV11-2, the J gene TRBJ2-5; 7 positions agree with TRBD1. V lost 5 bases and J lost 5; bases outside the gene matches: 11. The CDR3 has 15 amino acids. The germline CDR1 and CDR2 sequences are SGHAT and FQNNGV. As DNA, the CDR3 is TGTGCCAGCAGCCATACTCCTTCGGGACAGGAGACCCAGTACTTC. Protein sequence: CASSHTPSGQETQYF.

The chain joins TRBV28 to TRBJ1-5, with 7 bases lining up with TRBD1. Germline CDR1 is MDHEN and CDR2 is SYDVKM. V dropped 3 bases and J dropped 7; count of bases not matched to a gene: 6. The CDR3 is 14 amino acids. In DNA, the CDR3 is TGTGCCAGCAGTTTGTACAGGGGCACACAGCCCCAGCATTTT. Translated: CASSLYRGTQPQHF.

This clonotype appeared a single time. The chain links TRBV3-1 to TRBJ1-5, with TRBD1 identical over 8 bases. Germline CDR1 reads LGHDT; CDR2 reads YNNKEL (reference sequence). CDR3 length: 16 residues. Trimming removed 1 base from V and 1 base from J; junction bases left unmatched: 3. As DNA, the CDR3 is TGTGCCAGCAGCCAAGGGACAGGGTGGAGCAATCAGCCCCAGCATTTT. Its translation: CASSQGTGWSNQPQHF.

This clonotype was observed a handful of times. The chain uses TRBV5-1 and TRBJ2-5; D possibly corresponds to TRBD1 (6 bases). The CDR3 consists of 15 residues. V was trimmed by 0 bases and J by 3 bases, leaving 12 bases between them. CDR1 SGHRS and CDR2 YFSETQ come from the germline V gene. CDR3 protein: CASSLAGPGEETQYF. In DNA form, the CDR3 reads TGCGCCAGCAGCTTGGCAGGGCCAGGGGAAGAGACCCAGTACTTC.

This chain connects TRBV7-2 to TRBJ2-2; the D gene is possibly TRBD2 (5 bases). There are 17 residues in the CDR3. Per the germline V gene, CDR1 is SGHTA and CDR2 is FQGNSA. The V end was cut by 4 bases, the J end by 0 bases, with 15 bases between. For the CDR3, the DNA is TGTGCCAGCAGCTCCTATCTAGCAGCATCGAACACCGGGGAGCTGTTTTTT. The encoded protein is CASSSYLAASNTGELFF.

This clonotype has only a few counts. The chain carries TRBV7-9 and TRBJ2-6, with 10 bases identical to TRBD1. With V trimmed by 5 bases and J by 0 bases, 7 bases remained unmatched. CDR3 length: 18 amino acids. Germline V gives CDR1 SEHNR, CDR2 FQNEAQ (reference sequence). This CDR3 reads CASSTPGQGSSGANVLTF. In DNA form, the CDR3 reads TGTGCCAGCAGCACGCCGGGACAGGGGTCCTCTGGGGCCAACGTCCTGACTTTC.

This clonotype was observed a few times. The rearrangement links TRBV10-3 to TRBJ1-2; no clear D gene. Germline V gene sequence: CDR1 ENHRY, CDR2 SYGVKD. The length of the CDR3 is 16 residues. Trimming shortened V by 10 bases and J by 1 base, and 22 bases separated the two germline ends. The CDR3: CASRRSIISSNYGYTF. CDR3 nucleotides: TGTGCCAGCCGACGGTCTATCATTAGTAGTAACTATGGCTACACCTTC.

In this sample, this clonotype turned up a few times. The chain employs TRBV7-9 and TRBJ2-3; the D gene is possibly TRBD2 (5 bases). The CDR3 length is 14 residues. V gave up 5 bases and J gave up 0 bases, with 9 bases separating them. Germline V gene lookup returns CDR1 SEHNR and CDR2 FQNEAQ (reference sequence). CDR3 DNA: TGTGCCAGCAGCGAGGGCTTGAGCACAGATACGCAGTATTTT. This encodes CASSEGLSTDTQYF.

This clonotype was found many times. The chain combines TRBV7-6 with TRBJ2-1; possible D gene TRBD2, 5 bases. CDR1 and CDR2 (germline): SGHVS, FNYEAQ. The V gene lost 1 base and the J gene lost 3 bases, with 13 bases spanning the gap. The CDR3 consists of 16 residues. Here the CDR3 reads CASSLVRPSGYNEQFF. The DNA of the CDR3 is TGTGCCAGCAGCTTAGTCCGCCCAAGCGGCTACAATGAGCAGTTCTTC.

The sample holds a few counts of this clonotype. The chain employs TRBV20-1 and TRBJ1-6, with D possibly matching TRBD1 (5 bases). V was pared by 4 bases and J by 4 bases, with 11 bases between. Germline V CDR1 and CDR2: DFQATT, SNEGSKA (reference sequence). This CDR3 spans 14 amino acids. The CDR3 sequence is CSATGDLYNSPLHF. As DNA, the CDR3 is TGCAGTGCTACCGGGGACCTTTATAATTCACCCCTCCACTTT.

This sequence joins TRBV29-1 and TRBJ1-2, with 7 nucleotides matching TRBD1. There are 14 residues in the CDR3. Trimming cost V 1 base and J 1 base; bases outside gene matches: 3. Germline V CDR1 and CDR2: SQVTM, ANQGSEA. The chain's CDR3 is CSVEAGTVNYGYTF. CDR3 bases: TGCAGCGTTGAAGCCGGGACAGTTAACTATGGCTACACCTTC.

This chain links TRBV6-2 or TRBV6-3 with TRBJ2-7, with 9 bases fitting TRBD2. The CDR3 loop spans 15 amino acids. Trimming cost V 9 bases and J 1 base; bases outside gene matches: 10. From germline, CDR1 is MNHEY and CDR2 SVGEGT. The CDR3 region is CASAFSGRKSYEQYF. CDR3 DNA: TGTGCCAGTGCCTTTAGCGGGAGAAAGTCCTACGAGCAGTACTTC.

The V call is TRBV9, the J call TRBJ1-4; 9 bases are a match to TRBD1. Germline assignment: CDR1 SGDLS and CDR2 YYNGEE. J gave up 6 bases and V 2 bases, and 8 bases lay outside the gene matches. The CDR3 is 16 residues long. The CDR3 nucleotides are TGTGCCAGCAGCGTCCAGGAGGGACAGGGTTATGAAAAACTGTTTTTT. Translating gives CASSVQEGQGYEKLFF.

This clonotype showed up many times. The chain combines TRBV7-6 with TRBJ2-1; 9 bases align to TRBD1. The V and J ends lost 2 bases and 3 bases, in that order; junction bases with no gene match: 2. The CDR3 runs 15 residues. CDR1 is SGHVS, CDR2 FNYEAQ, per germline. Here the CDR3 reads CASSLRQGVYNEQFF. CDR3 in DNA: TGTGCCAGCAGCTTACGACAGGGGGTCTACAATGAGCAGTTCTTC. The variable domain in full, completed from reference TRBV7-6 and TRBJ2-1, reads GAGVSQSPRYKVTKRGQDVALRCDPISGHVSLYWYRQALGQGPEFLTYFNYEAQQDKSGLPNDRFSAERPEGSISTLTIQRTEQRDSAMYRCASSLRQGVYNEQFFGPGTRLTVL.

The chain has TRBV6-6 and TRBJ2-1; maybe TRBD1 (6 bases). Deletions cut 6 bases from V and 16 bases from J, with 19 bases between. Germline values: CDR1 MNHNY, CDR2 SVGAGI (reference sequence). The CDR3 has 12 residues. The CDR3 bases are TGTGCCAGCAGCCCGTACGCAGGGGCGGTATTCTTC. This sequence encodes CASSPYAGAVFF.

This clonotype was counted ten times or more. This rearrangement joins TRBV29-1 to TRBJ2-1; no reliable D call. Germline V gene sequence: CDR1 SQVTM, CDR2 ANQGSEA. CDR3 length equals 11 residues. The V gene lost 6 bases and the J gene lost 9 bases, with 12 bases spanning the gap. The DNA of the CDR3 is TGCAGCGTATCTGGCATGGGTGAGCAGTTCTTC. Its protein product is CSVSGMGEQFF.